Listed below are T cell receptor beta chains from one sample, sequenced in a study of shared clonotypes between healthy human individuals. Here immunoSEQ multiplex PCR was the method, and the copy in TCRdb shows in-frame clones only, minus some. Among some 500,000 clones listed, roughly 85% were seen once. The sequenced material came from PBMCs. The receptors here all came from a woman aged 40 to 55 in good health. Some clones in this sample may be carry-over from other donors' samples. Both conserved end residues are part of each CDR3. D genes are given only for firm matches. The size field is filled for only some rows; it gives once, few, many or a size class.

size	D	J	V	DNA	CDR3
once	-	TRBJ2-5	TRBV4-2	TGTGCCAGCAGCCAAACCCTAGCTCTCCAAGAGACCCAGTACTTC	CASSQTLALQETQYF
-	-	TRBJ2-5	TRBV5-1	TGCGCCAGCGGAGCGGAGGCCTACGGGGAGACCCAGTACTTC	CASGAEAYGETQYF
-	TRBD2	TRBJ2-2	TRBV5-1	TGCGCCAGCAGCCCGCGGACTAGCGGGACGGGAGGGACCGGGGAGCTGTTTTTT	CASSPRTSGTGGTGELFF
-	-	TRBJ2-7	TRBV9	TGTGCCAGCAGCGTAGGGGAGGACCAAAACTCCTACGAGCAGTACTTC	CASSVGEDQNSYEQYF
-	TRBD2	TRBJ2-7	TRBV14	TGTGCCAGCAGCCCCTGGCCCGGGACTAGCGGGAGGGCCTACGAGCAGTACTTC	CASSPWPGTSGRAYEQYF
-	-	TRBJ2-1	TRBV11-2	TGTGCCAGCAGCTCCCCCTCGAGACAGAAGCAAGGTGAGCAGTTCTTC	CASSSPSRQKQGEQFF
-	-	TRBJ1-2	TRBV29-1	TGCAGCGTTGAAGATATAAGGTTTTATGGCTACACCTTC	CSVEDIRFYGYTF
-	-	TRBJ2-1	TRBV29-1	TGCAGCGTTACCGGGACGTCCGATGGGCAGTTCTTC	CSVTGTSDGQFF
-	-	TRBJ2-1	TRBV7-2	TGTGCCAGCAGCTATGACGGATACGAGCAGTTCTTC	CASSYDGYEQFF
-	-	TRBJ1-4	TRBV2	TGTGCCAGCACGATAGGGACAAATGAAAAACTGTTTTTT	CASTIGTNEKLFF
-	TRBD2	TRBJ2-7	TRBV29-1	TGCAGCGTTGCTTCGCGGGAGAACCCCTACGAGCAGTACTTC	CSVASRENPYEQYF